The 29 T cell receptor beta chains in this list originate from one sample, sequenced in a study of cytomegalovirus exposure and HLA in healthy donors. PCR amplification relied on 60 Vbeta primers (plus 13 Jbeta primers). This table comes from immunoSEQ multiplex PCR, and its TCRdb copy is limited to in-frame clones, with some not included. The sample yields 150,000 to 200,000 clones, under 80% seen once. The sequenced material came from PBMCs. These receptors all stem from a female donor in good health and CMV-seronegative.

V usage is TRBV5-4 and J usage is TRBJ2-5, with 8 positions matching TRBD2. With 5 bases clipped from V and 2 bases from J, the junction kept 8 bases outside the gene matches. The CDR3 consists of 15 residues. Per the germline V gene, CDR1 is SGHNT and CDR2 is YYREEE (reference sequence). The CDR3 protein is CASSPAGGLQETQYF. CDR3 DNA: TGTGCCAGCAGTCCCGCGGGAGGCCTTCAAGAGACCCAGTACTTC.

This sequence joins TRBV6-5 and TRBJ1-1; D possibly corresponds to TRBD1 (6 bases). V was pared by 5 bases and J by 1 base, with 11 bases between. Per germline, CDR1 MNHEY and CDR2 SVGAGI. The CDR3 contains 14 residues. The CDR3 sequence is CASSQNRANTEAFF. The CDR3 nucleotides are TGTGCCAGCAGTCAAAACAGGGCGAACACTGAAGCTTTCTTT.

The V gene is TRBV29-1, the J gene TRBJ1-2, with D tentatively TRBD1 (5 bases). The CDR3 length is 11 residues. V lost 8 bases to trimming and J lost 7 bases, with 14 bases between them. Germline-derived CDR1 and CDR2 are SQVTM and ANQGSEA. Written as DNA, the CDR3 is TGCAGCTCGAATCAGGGCGGTGGCTACACCTTC. It translates to CSSNQGGGYTF.

Only one count was recorded for this clone. CDR3 in amino acids: CASSLYRGPQETQYF. The CDR3 bases are TGTGCCAGCAGTCTATACAGGGGGCCCCAAGAGACCCAGTACTTC. V usage is TRBV2 and J usage is TRBJ2-5; 9 nucleotides match TRBD1. The CDR3 length is 15 residues. Germline CDR1 and CDR2: SNHLY and FYNNEI. Germline trimming cut 5 bases from V and 1 base from J; bases unmatched to any gene: 5.

The CDR3 bases are TGTGCCAGCAGCTACGCCGGGACTAGCCACCGGGGACAGTTCTTC. Protein sequence: CASSYAGTSHRGQFF. This chain joins TRBV6-5 and TRBJ2-1; 9 nucleotides match TRBD2. CDR3 size: 15 residues. V was clipped by 6 bases and J by 13 bases; unmatched bases: 16. Germline loops: CDR1 MNHEY, CDR2 SVGAGI.

The rearrangement links TRBV6-5 to TRBJ2-2, with 8 nucleotides matching TRBD1. This CDR3 comprises 14 residues. The germline gives CDR1 MNHEY, CDR2 SVGAGI. Trimming removed 9 bases from V and 2 bases from J; junction bases left unmatched: 5. The DNA for the CDR3 is TGTGCCAGTAGAACAGGGGGTAACACCGGGGAGCTGTTTTTT. Protein product: CASRTGGNTGELFF.

This sequence joins TRBV11-2 and TRBJ1-4, with no clear D. V was shortened by 1 base and J by 7 bases, with 13 bases between the two germline ends. CDR1 is SGHAT and CDR2 is FQNNGV in the germline V gene. The CDR3 has 15 residues. The CDR3, as DNA: TGTGCCAGCAGCTTAGGATTGGGAGCCTCTGAAAAACTGTTTTTT. It yields the protein CASSLGLGASEKLFF.

The rearrangement uses TRBV7-9 and TRBJ2-1; 15 positions match TRBD2. V shed 7 bases and J 8 bases; nucleotides not matched to a gene: 9. This CDR3 is built from 16 residues. Germline loops: CDR1 SEHNR, CDR2 FQNEAQ (reference sequence). CDR3 nucleotide sequence: TGTGCCAGCATCGAAGGGACTAGCGGGGGGACCTATGAGCAGTTCTTC. Its translation is CASIEGTSGGTYEQFF.

The V gene is TRBV7-2, the J gene TRBJ2-3; 12 bases align to TRBD2. V was clipped by 4 bases and J by 1 base; unmatched bases: 3. Looked up from germline, CDR1 is SGHTA and CDR2 is FQGNSA. The CDR3 sequence is 16 residues long. The CDR3 bases are TGTGCCAGCAGCTCACTAGCGGGGGGCCGCACAGATACGCAGTATTTT. This translates into CASSSLAGGRTDTQYF.

This clone was counted a single time. V and J are TRBV5-8 and TRBJ2-5; D is unresolved. The CDR3 is 13 amino acids. Trimming left V 0 bases short and J 1 base short, with 4 bases between. Germline V gene lookup returns CDR1 SGHTS and CDR2 YDEGEE. CDR3 in DNA: TGTGCCAGCAGCTTGGCTTCCCAAGAGACCCAGTACTTC. Translating it yields CASSLASQETQYF.

The chain couples TRBV27 to TRBJ1-4; D is possibly TRBD1 (5 bases). The CDR3 covers 16 residues. Trimming left V 7 bases short and J 3 bases short, with 18 bases between. Germline assignment: CDR1 MNHEY and CDR2 SMNVEV (reference sequence). CDR3 residues: CASTRGGWLANEKLFF. In nucleotides, the CDR3 is TGTGCCAGCACCCGGGGGGGTTGGTTGGCTAATGAAAAACTGTTTTTT.

In its sample, this clone was seen a few times. The genes are TRBV19 and TRBJ1-1; a possible D gene is TRBD1 (5 bases). The germline V and J ends were trimmed by 11 bases and 1 base, with 8 bases remaining between them. The CDR3 consists of 11 residues. Per germline, CDR1 LNHDA and CDR2 SQIVND (reference sequence). The CDR3 sequence is CAATANTEAFF. CDR3 bases: TGTGCCGCGACAGCGAACACTGAAGCTTTCTTT.

This clone was detected only a few times. This chain uses TRBV10-3 with TRBJ2-7; maybe TRBD1 (6 bases). V lost 10 bases to trimming and J lost 2 bases, with 15 bases between them. Germline loops: CDR1 ENHRY, CDR2 SYGVKD. This CDR3 has 13 residues. CDR3 DNA: TGTGCCACCCGACAGGTGAGACCCTACGAGCAGTACTTC. Translating gives CATRQVRPYEQYF.

This chain connects TRBV28 to TRBJ2-5; 9 bases align to TRBD2. V lost 5 bases and J lost 7; bases outside the gene matches: 5. This CDR3 is built from 13 residues. Germline V gene sequence: CDR1 MDHEN, CDR2 SYDVKM. CDR3 nucleotide sequence: TGTGCCAGCAGTCCTAGCGGGAAAGGGACCCAGTACTTC. It codes for CASSPSGKGTQYF.

This clone was detected once. The chain has TRBV15 and TRBJ1-4; D not resolved. CDR3 size: 17 residues. Trimming left V 0 bases short and J 8 bases short, with 19 bases between. The germline V gene has CDR1 LNHNV and CDR2 YYDKDF (reference sequence). CDR3 sequence: CATSRDPVGRVGEKLFF. CDR3 DNA: TGTGCCACCAGCAGAGATCCGGTGGGGAGGGTGGGGGAAAAACTGTTTTTT.

The gene calls are TRBV2 and TRBJ2-3; 8 bases are shared with TRBD2. The J segment lost 3 bases and the V segment lost 4 bases, leaving 6 bases of the junction unmatched. CDR1 and CDR2 (germline): SNHLY, FYNNEI. The CDR3 spans 15 residues. For the CDR3, the DNA is TGTGCCAGCAGTGTCCGGGGGGGTGGAACAGATACGCAGTATTTT. This translates into CASSVRGGGTDTQYF.

A single count supports this clone. This chain links TRBV28 with TRBJ1-2; D ambiguous. CDR1 is MDHEN, CDR2 SYDVKM, per germline. V was trimmed by 3 bases and J by 0 bases, leaving 11 bases between them. The CDR3 totals 15 residues. The CDR3 is CASSFRIGTNYGYTF. CDR3 in DNA: TGTGCCAGCAGTTTTAGGATCGGGACTAACTATGGCTACACCTTC.

The CDR3 DNA sequence: TGTGCCAGCAGCCCAATTGGGGAAGGTTGGGGGGAGGACACTGAAGCTTTCTTT. Residues: CASSPIGEGWGEDTEAFF. The chain employs TRBV5-6 and TRBJ1-1; the D gene is possibly TRBD1 (5 bases). V lost 4 bases, J lost 3 bases, and 25 bases lay in between. CDR3 length: 18 residues. Germline V gene sequence: CDR1 SGHDT, CDR2 YYEEEE.

This sequence joins TRBV7-8 and TRBJ1-6; 8 bases fit TRBD1. This CDR3 is built from 18 residues. The V gene end was trimmed by 5 bases and the J gene end by 0 bases; junction bases not matched to a gene: 9. Looked up from germline, CDR1 is SGHVS and CDR2 is FQNEAQ. The CDR3 region has the DNA TGTGCCAGCAGCCCGAGGGACAGGCAGAGCTCCTATAATTCACCCCTCCACTTT. This translates into CASSPRDRQSSYNSPLHF. Drawing the rest from reference TRBV7-8 and TRBJ1-6, the complete variable domain is GAGVSQSPRYKVAKRGQDVALRCDPISGHVSLFWYQQALGQGPEFLTYFQNEAQLDKSGLPSDRFFAERPEGSVSTLKIQRTQQEDSAVYLCASSPRDRQSSYNSPLHFGNGTRLTVT.

The count of this clone is one. The chain recombines TRBV7-3 with TRBJ1-6, with 11 bases that match TRBD1. The junction had 3 bases not matched to a gene; V was cut back by 2 bases and J by 9 bases. The CDR3 contains 15 residues. Germline values: CDR1 SGHTA, CDR2 FQGTGA. The CDR3 sequence is CASSLVGQGASPLHF. The CDR3 DNA sequence: TGTGCCAGCAGCTTAGTCGGACAGGGGGCTTCACCCCTCCACTTT.

V and J are TRBV6-7 and TRBJ2-7, with 7 bases identical to TRBD1. TRBV6-7 is marked as an open reading frame, function uncertain. The CDR3 has 14 amino acids. V lost 6 bases and J lost 2; bases outside the gene matches: 7. The CDR3 is CASRDHRGTYEQYF. CDR3 sequence (DNA): TGTGCCAGCAGGGATCACAGGGGAACCTACGAGCAGTACTTC.

The chain has TRBV7-2 and TRBJ1-3, with D possibly matching TRBD1 (6 bases). From germline, CDR1 is SGHTA and CDR2 FQGNSA. CDR3 length: 13 residues. The V gene lost 7 bases and the J gene lost 3 bases, with 10 bases spanning the gap. The CDR3: CASNPGDGNTIYF. As DNA, the CDR3 is TGTGCCAGCAACCCAGGGGATGGAAACACCATATATTTT. The whole variable domain, filled in from reference TRBV7-2 and TRBJ1-3, reads GAGVSQSPSNKVTEKGKDVELRCDPISGHTALYWYRQSLGQGLEFLIYFQGNSAPDKSGLPSDRFSAERTGGSVSTLTIQRTQQEDSAVYLCASNPGDGNTIYFGEGSWLTVV.

Only a few counts were recorded for this clone. The rearrangement joins TRBV7-3 to TRBJ1-4; D is ambiguous. Trimming cost V 4 bases and J 8 bases, with 17 bases left between them. Germline V CDR1 and CDR2: SGHTA, FQGTGA. The CDR3 length is 15 residues. The CDR3, as DNA: TGTGCCAGCAGCTCTCGGACTCCTGTCGGGGAAAAACTGTTTTTT. Translated: CASSSRTPVGEKLFF.

The V gene is TRBV29-1, the J gene TRBJ2-7, with D unclear. The CDR3 covers 12 residues. CDR1 and CDR2 from the germline V gene are SQVTM and ANQGSEA. Trimming cost V 0 bases and J 7 bases, with 10 bases left between them. This CDR3 reads CSVEDTSEEQYF. Here the CDR3 DNA reads TGCAGCGTTGAAGATACGAGTGAAGAGCAGTACTTC.

This chain connects TRBV28 to TRBJ2-1; maybe TRBD1 (6 bases). CDR3 length: 17 amino acids. Trimming shortened V by 10 bases and J by 2 bases, and 24 bases separated the two germline ends. Germline V lookup: CDR1 MDHEN, CDR2 SYDVKM. CDR3 protein: CATDYTLGGGTYNEQFF. CDR3 sequence (DNA): TGTGCCACCGATTACACTCTTGGTGGGGGCACCTACAATGAGCAGTTCTTC.

The chain carries TRBV9 and TRBJ2-7; TRBD2 aligns across 7 bases. CDR3 length: 14 residues. Germline CDR1 reads SGDLS; CDR2 reads YYNGEE. With V trimmed by 4 bases and J by 7 bases, 11 bases remained unmatched. The DNA of the CDR3 is TGTGCCAGCAGCCCGGGACTACCCCCAGAGGAGCAGTACTTC. It codes for CASSPGLPPEEQYF.

The chain is built from TRBV7-2 and TRBJ1-6; the D gene is possibly TRBD1 (6 bases). The germline V gene encodes CDR1 SGHTA and CDR2 FQGNSA. The ends were cut back, 5 bases at V and 7 bases at J, with 15 bases in the middle. This CDR3 contains 15 residues. CDR3 protein: CASSRNSGENSPLHF. The CDR3 DNA follows: TGTGCCAGCAGCCGGAACTCAGGGGAGAATTCACCCCTCCACTTT.

This sequence joins TRBV5-4 and TRBJ2-7; 8 bases match TRBD1. The CDR3 spans 14 residues. CDR1 is SGHNT, CDR2 YYREEE, per germline (reference sequence). The J segment lost 6 bases and the V segment lost 5 bases, leaving 10 bases of the junction unmatched. The CDR3 bases are TGTGCCAGCAGTTTACCTCGACAGGGGCCCGAGCAGTACTTC. It is translated as CASSLPRQGPEQYF.

This chain connects TRBV4-2 to TRBJ1-5, with D possibly being TRBD1 (5 bases). Germline values: CDR1 LGHNA, CDR2 YNFKEQ. V lost 0 bases and J 6 bases, leaving 15 bases between the germline ends. This CDR3 region has 16 residues. The CDR3 nucleotides are TGTGCCAGCAGCCAAGAGCAAGGGCAGGGAAGTCAGCCCCAGCATTTT. It specifies CASSQEQGQGSQPQHF.